The 10 T cell receptor beta chains below all came from one sample that was sequenced in a study of control samples from healthy donors and cancer patients. The assay was immunoSEQ multiplex PCR, and TCRdb's table has in-frame clones only and misses some. Of tens of thousands of clones in the sample, just under 95% are singletons; the top ten hold around 4.5%. Sample: blood. The receptors shown here come from a woman under 30 in good health.

This chain uses TRBV7-6 with TRBJ1-2; TRBD1 is a possible D gene (5 bases). V lost 0 bases to trimming and J lost 2 bases, with 16 bases between them. Germline V gives CDR1 SGHVS, CDR2 FNYEAQ. This CDR3 has 17 residues. The CDR3: CASSLAAGGSQNYGYTF. The CDR3 coding sequence is TGTGCCAGCAGCTTAGCCGCTGGGGGAAGTCAAAACTATGGCTACACCTTC.

This sequence joins TRBV11-2 and TRBJ2-7; D possibly matches TRBD1 or TRBD2 (7 bases each). The CDR3 has 15 amino acids. CDR1 is SGHAT and CDR2 is FQNNGV in the germline V gene. V shed 1 base and J shed 4 bases, with 14 bases lying between them. CDR3 DNA sequence: TGTGCCAGCAGCTTAGGGTCAGGGGGGGAGTACGAGCAGTACTTC. Amino acid sequence: CASSLGSGGEYEQYF.

The V gene is TRBV19, the J gene TRBJ1-1; 8 positions match TRBD1. J was trimmed by 0 bases and V by 2 bases; bases with no gene match: 5. The CDR3 covers 16 residues. Germline CDR1 and CDR2: LNHDA and SQIVND (reference sequence). Written as DNA, the CDR3 is TGTGCCAGTAGTATACAGGGGGCGGGGGTGAACACTGAAGCTTTCTTT. Protein: CASSIQGAGVNTEAFF.

In the case of this clone: The junction does not match germline at one end; this may be a read error. The J gene is TRBJ2-2, the V gene TRBV7-7; D is unclear. This CDR3 has 14 residues. Germline CDR1 reads SSHAT; CDR2 reads FNYEAQ (reference sequence). CDR3 sequence reads: CASSSRFNTGELFF. DNA for the CDR3: TGTGCTAGCAGCTCACGGTTCAACACCGGGGAGCTGTTTTTT.

This clone appeared a few times. V and J are TRBV25-1 and TRBJ1-3; no clear D gene. The germline V gene encodes CDR1 MGHDK and CDR2 SYGVNS. The CDR3 is 14 residues long. Trimming left V 2 bases short and J 4 bases short, with 9 bases between. The DNA of the CDR3 is TGTGCCAGCAGTGAAAGGGAACAGGGAAACACCATATATTTT. Its protein is CASSEREQGNTIYF.

The chain uses TRBV27 and TRBJ2-1, with D maybe TRBD1 (6 bases). With 4 bases removed from V and 3 bases from J, the gap between germline ends came to 16 bases. The CDR3 sequence is 16 residues long. CDR1 and CDR2 from the germline V gene are MNHEY and SMNVEV (reference sequence). CDR3 sequence (DNA): TGTGCCAGCAGTTCGCTACAGGGATATGACTACAATGAGCAGTTCTTC. It translates to CASSSLQGYDYNEQFF.

The chain carries TRBV5-8 and TRBJ2-3; D tentatively reads TRBD1 or TRBD2 (5 bases each). This CDR3 comprises 17 residues. CDR1 and CDR2 (germline): SGHTS, YDEGEE. With 0 bases removed from V and 6 bases from J, the gap between germline ends came to 20 bases. CDR3 loop: CASSLGRGDPMGDTQYF. CDR3 DNA: TGTGCCAGCAGCTTGGGGCGTGGGGACCCTATGGGTGATACGCAGTATTTT.

This sequence joins TRBV19 and TRBJ2-7, with D unresolved. Trimming removed 1 base from V and 2 bases from J, with 9 bases in between. Per germline, CDR1 LNHDA and CDR2 SQIVND (reference sequence). CDR3 length equals 14 residues. The CDR3 region has the DNA TGTGCCAGTAGTATAGCGGCCGGAGCCTACGAGCAGTACTTC. Its translation: CASSIAAGAYEQYF.

The rearrangement uses TRBV7-3 and TRBJ1-2, with 11 bases identical to TRBD1. This CDR3 is 17 amino acids long. Germline CDR1 reads SGHTA; CDR2 reads FQGTGA. V lost 8 bases to trimming and J lost 6 bases; unmatched junction nucleotides: 17. CDR3 region: CASGMRKEGQGGNGYTF. The DNA for the CDR3 is TGTGCCAGCGGGATGAGGAAGGAGGGACAGGGGGGAAATGGCTACACCTTC.

The J gene is TRBJ2-1, the V gene TRBV7-3; D ambiguous. Deletions cut 1 base from V and 5 bases from J, with 9 bases between. CDR1 and CDR2 from the germline V gene are SGHTA and FQGTGA. The CDR3 runs to 14 residues. This CDR3 is CASSLNPQDNEQFF. The CDR3 coding sequence is TGTGCCAGCAGCTTAAACCCGCAAGACAATGAGCAGTTCTTC.